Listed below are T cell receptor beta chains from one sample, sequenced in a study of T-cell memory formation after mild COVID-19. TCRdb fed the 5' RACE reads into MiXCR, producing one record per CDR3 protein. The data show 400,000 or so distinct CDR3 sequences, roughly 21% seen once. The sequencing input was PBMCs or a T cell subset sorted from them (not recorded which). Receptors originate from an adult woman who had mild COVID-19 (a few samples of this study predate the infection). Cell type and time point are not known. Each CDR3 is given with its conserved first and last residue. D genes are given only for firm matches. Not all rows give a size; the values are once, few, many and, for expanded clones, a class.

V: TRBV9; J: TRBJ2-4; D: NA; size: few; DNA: TGTGCCAGCAGCGCGGACCCCAGACCAGCCAAAAACATTCAGTACTTC; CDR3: CASSADPRPAKNIQYF
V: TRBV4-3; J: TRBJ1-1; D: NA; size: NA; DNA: TGCGCCAGCAGCCAAGTTGATGGGAACACTGAAGCTTTCTTT; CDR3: CASSQVDGNTEAFF
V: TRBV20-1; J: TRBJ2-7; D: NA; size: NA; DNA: TGCAGTGCTAGAGATCAGGACGGACCTCTCGACGAGCAGTACTTC; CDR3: CSARDQDGPLDEQYF
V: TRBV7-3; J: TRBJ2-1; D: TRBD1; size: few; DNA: TGTGCCAGCAGCTTAGGGCCGGGACAGGGGTCCTACAATGAGCAGTTCTTC; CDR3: CASSLGPGQGSYNEQFF
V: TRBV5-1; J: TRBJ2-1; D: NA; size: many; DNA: TGCGCCAGCAGCCTGACAGGAGAGCAGTTCTTC; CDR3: CASSLTGEQFF
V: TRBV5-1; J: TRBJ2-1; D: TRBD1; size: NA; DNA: TGCGCCAGCAGCTTGGCCCTCGGGACAGCCTCTGGAAGTTACAATGAGCAGTTCTTC; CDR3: CASSLALGTASGSYNEQFF
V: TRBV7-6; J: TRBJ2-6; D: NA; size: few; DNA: TGTGCCAGCAGTACCACTTGGGCCAACGTCCTGACTTTC; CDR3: CASSTTWANVLTF
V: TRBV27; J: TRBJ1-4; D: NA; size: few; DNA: TGTGCCAGCAGTCTAGGGGCCACCGGAGGACACGGAGATGAAAAACTGTTTTTT; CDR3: CASSLGATGGHGDEKLFF
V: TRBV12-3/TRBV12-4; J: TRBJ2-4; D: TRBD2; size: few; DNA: TGTGCCAGCAGTACGACTAGCTGGAACATTCAGTACTTC; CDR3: CASSTTSWNIQYF
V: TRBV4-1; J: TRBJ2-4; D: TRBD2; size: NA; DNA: TGCGCCAGCAGCCGGGAGGCGACTAGCGGGGGGGCCCTTGACATTCAGTACTTC; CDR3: CASSREATSGGALDIQYF
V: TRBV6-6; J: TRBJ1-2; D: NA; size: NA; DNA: TGTGCCAGCAGTTACTCGACAGGAGGGGCATATGGCTACACCTTC; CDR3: CASSYSTGGAYGYTF
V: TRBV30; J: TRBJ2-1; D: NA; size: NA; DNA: TGTGCCTGGAGTGCCGGGGGAGGCTACAATGAGCAGTTCTTC; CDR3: CAWSAGGGYNEQFF
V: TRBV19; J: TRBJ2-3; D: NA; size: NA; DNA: TGTGCCAGTAGTATCGGCATAGCGACAGATACGCAGTATTTT; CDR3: CASSIGIATDTQYF
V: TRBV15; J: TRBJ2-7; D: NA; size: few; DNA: TGTGCCACCAGCAGCCGGACAGTCCCCTACGAGCAGTACTTC; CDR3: CATSSRTVPYEQYF
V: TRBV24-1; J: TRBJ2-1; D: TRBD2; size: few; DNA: TGTGCCACCAGTGATGCAGCGGGAGGGCCTTGGAATGAGCAGTTCTTC; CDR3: CATSDAAGGPWNEQFF
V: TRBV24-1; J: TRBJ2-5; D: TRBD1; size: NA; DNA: TGTGCCACCAGTGACCCCCGGACAGGAAAAAAAGAGACCCAGTACTTC; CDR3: CATSDPRTGKKETQYF
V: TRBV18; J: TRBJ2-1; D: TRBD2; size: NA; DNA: TGTGCCAGCTCACCAGGGACTAGCGGGATATATGAGCAGTTCTTC; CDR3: CASSPGTSGIYEQFF
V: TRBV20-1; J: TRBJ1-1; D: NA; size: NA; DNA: TGCAGTGCTAGGGACGGGGGCGCGGACACTGAAGCTTTCTTT; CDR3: CSARDGGADTEAFF
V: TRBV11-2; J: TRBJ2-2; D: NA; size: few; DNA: TGTGCCAGCAGCTTCCACGGGCCTGTTACCGGGGAGCTGTTTTTT; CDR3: CASSFHGPVTGELFF
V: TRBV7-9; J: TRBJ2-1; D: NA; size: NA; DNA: TGTGCCAGCAGCTTTGAGGGGTTTGAGCAGTTCTTC; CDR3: CASSFEGFEQFF
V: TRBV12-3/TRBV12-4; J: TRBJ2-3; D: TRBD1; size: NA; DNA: TGTGCCAGCAGCTTGGGACAGGGGGTTCAGTATTTT; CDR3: CASSLGQGVQYF
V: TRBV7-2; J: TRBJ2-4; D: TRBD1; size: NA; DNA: TGTGCCAGCAGCCTTCAAGGACAGGGGGCGGTTAACATTCAGTACTTC; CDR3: CASSLQGQGAVNIQYF
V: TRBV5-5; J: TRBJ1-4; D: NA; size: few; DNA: TGTGCCAGCAGCTTGTATTTTACTGAAAAACTGTTTTTT; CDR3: CASSLYFTEKLFF
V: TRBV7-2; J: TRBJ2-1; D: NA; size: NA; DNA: TGTGCCAGCAGCTTATTCCTTGGCGCGGGGCCTCGGAATGAGCAGTTCTTC; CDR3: CASSLFLGAGPRNEQFF
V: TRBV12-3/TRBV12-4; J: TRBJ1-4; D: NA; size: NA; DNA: TGTGCCAGCAGTTTAAGTGGGACACTAGTTGCAACTAATGAAAAACTGTTTTTT; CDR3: CASSLSGTLVATNEKLFF
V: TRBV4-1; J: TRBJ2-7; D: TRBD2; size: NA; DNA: TGCGCCAGCAGCCAAGATCGGGTTGGAGTAGCGGGGGGCTACGAGCAGTACTTC; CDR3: CASSQDRVGVAGGYEQYF
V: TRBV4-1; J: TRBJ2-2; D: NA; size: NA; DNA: TGCGCCAGCAGCCACCTTAGCGGCACCGGGGAGCTGTTTTTT; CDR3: CASSHLSGTGELFF
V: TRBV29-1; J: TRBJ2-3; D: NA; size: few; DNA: TGCAGCGTTGAAGCGGGATCTGGCACAGATACGCAGTATTTT; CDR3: CSVEAGSGTDTQYF